This T cell receptor (beta chain) appears in the sequencing data of a study of blood T cell repertoires in COVID-19. This clone was detected a few times. Generated by immunoSEQ multiplex PCR, the TCRdb table keeps only in-frame clones and is missing some. This sample yields more than 150,000 clones, of which about 80% are seen a single time; roughly 14% belongs to the top ten. CDR1 is SGHRS and CDR2 is YFSETQ in the germline V gene. CDR3 length equals 16 residues. Trimming stripped 4 bases from V and 8 bases from J, with 21 bases between. Sequencing input: peripheral blood. The chain is built from TRBV5-1 and TRBJ1-4, with D maybe TRBD1 (5 bases). The origin of this receptor is a man aged 30-40 years with active or convalescent COVID-19. The CDR3: CASSARTGGNQEKLFF. The CDR3 DNA reads as TGCGCCAGCAGCGCAAGAACGGGGGGTAATCAGGAAAAACTGTTTTTT.